This is a list of T cell receptor beta chains from one sample in a study of cytomegalovirus exposure and HLA in healthy donors. The table came from immunoSEQ multiplex PCR; TCRdb's copy has only in-frame clones and leaves some out. The data hold about 110,000 clones, with around 72% observed a single time. The specimen sequenced was PBMCs. The receptors originated from a woman aged 40 to 50 in good health and CMV-seropositive. Both conserved end residues are part of each CDR3. The order of the fields is J gene, V gene, D gene, clone size, CDR3 DNA, CDR3 protein. D genes are given only for firm matches. Clone size, where shown, is once, few, many, or a class for clones that have expanded.

J: TRBJ2-7
V: TRBV7-6
D: .
size: once
DNA: TGTGCCAGCAGCTTAGACTTTGCGGGGACCTACGAGCAGTACTTC
CDR3: CASSLDFAGTYEQYF

J: TRBJ2-3
V: TRBV11-2
D: .
size: .
DNA: TGTGCCAGCAGCTTTAGTACAGGGAGCACAGATACGCAGTATTTT
CDR3: CASSFSTGSTDTQYF

J: TRBJ2-6
V: TRBV7-2
D: TRBD2
size: .
DNA: TGTGCCAGCAGCTTCGGGTCGGGGGGACTCTCTGGGGCCAACGTCCTGACTTTC
CDR3: CASSFGSGGLSGANVLTF

J: TRBJ2-5
V: TRBV7-8
D: TRBD1
size: .
DNA: TGTGCCAGCAGCATTGCTCAGGGACAGGGAGAGACCCAGTACTTC
CDR3: CASSIAQGQGETQYF

J: TRBJ2-2
V: TRBV1
D: .
size: few
DNA: TGCACCAGCATTCTCCGGTGGGGGGTCACCGGGGAGCTGTTTTTT
CDR3: CTSILRWGVTGELFF

J: TRBJ2-7
V: TRBV5-3
D: TRBD1
size: .
DNA: TGTGCCAGAAGCGTCAACAGGGGGCTCTCCTACGAGCAGTACTTC
CDR3: CARSVNRGLSYEQYF

J: TRBJ2-2
V: TRBV7-8
D: TRBD2
size: .
DNA: TGTGCCAGCAGCTTGGGTTTACTAGCGGTCACCGGGGAGCTGTTTTTT
CDR3: CASSLGLLAVTGELFF

J: TRBJ1-6
V: TRBV18
D: TRBD1
size: .
DNA: TGTGCCAGCGCACCACTGGGACAGGGTCGTTCACCCCTCCACTTT
CDR3: CASAPLGQGRSPLHF

J: TRBJ2-3
V: TRBV7-8
D: .
size: .
DNA: TGTGCCAGCAGCTTGGGGGCAGCTACTAGCACAGATACGCAGTATTTT
CDR3: CASSLGAATSTDTQYF

J: TRBJ1-2
V: TRBV11-2
D: TRBD1
size: .
DNA: TGTGCCAGCAGCTTAGTGACAGGGGTGGGGGGCTACACCTTC
CDR3: CASSLVTGVGGYTF

J: TRBJ2-7
V: TRBV5-4
D: TRBD2
size: .
DNA: TGTGCCAGCAAGGAAGCGGGGGGGTCCTACGAGCAGTACTTC
CDR3: CASKEAGGSYEQYF

J: TRBJ1-1
V: TRBV6-1
D: TRBD1
size: once
DNA: TGTGCCAGCAGTGATGGGAGGACAGGGATGAACACTGAAGCTTTCTTT
CDR3: CASSDGRTGMNTEAFF

J: TRBJ1-6
V: TRBV15
D: TRBD1
size: few
DNA: TGTGCCACCAGCAGCTTAGGGACAGGGGGTTATAATTCACCCCTCCACTTT
CDR3: CATSSLGTGGYNSPLHF

J: TRBJ2-5
V: TRBV7-8
D: TRBD2
size: .
DNA: TGTGCCAGCAGCTTAGTCCCTAGCGGGTACGCGGTGGCCCAGTACTTC
CDR3: CASSLVPSGYAVAQYF

J: TRBJ2-3
V: TRBV5-1
D: .
size: .
DNA: TGCGCCAGCAGCTTGGGGGCACCAGATACGCAGTATTTT
CDR3: CASSLGAPDTQYF

J: TRBJ2-1
V: TRBV5-4
D: TRBD2
size: .
DNA: TGTGCCAGCAGCAACCCCCACGCAGCGGGACCGTACAATGAGCAGTTCTTC
CDR3: CASSNPHAAGPYNEQFF

J: TRBJ2-1
V: TRBV7-7
D: .
size: few
DNA: TGTGCTAGCAGCTCTGGTTATCAGAATGAGCAGTTCTTC
CDR3: CASSSGYQNEQFF

J: TRBJ1-2
V: TRBV5-6
D: TRBD1
size: .
DNA: TGTGCCAGCAGCATAACTCCGGGACAGGTCCCCGCTGGCTACACCTTC
CDR3: CASSITPGQVPAGYTF

J: TRBJ2-5
V: TRBV18
D: TRBD2
size: .
DNA: TGTGCCAGCTCACCAGGCGGGGGGGCAGAGACCCAGTACTTC
CDR3: CASSPGGGAETQYF

J: TRBJ1-2
V: TRBV12-5
D: .
size: .
DNA: TGTGCTAGTGGTTTGGCCAGGGGTGTGGACTATGGCTACACCTTC
CDR3: CASGLARGVDYGYTF

J: TRBJ1-1
V: TRBV7-9
D: .
size: .
DNA: TGTGCCAGCAGCTTAGTATCGGGGACTGAAGCTTTCTTT
CDR3: CASSLVSGTEAFF